Each of the 31 T cell receptor beta chains below was sequenced from the same sample in a study of T cell repertoires in cytomegalovirus infection. TCRdb ran MiXCR on the reads and lists one entry per CDR3 protein. Among about 310,000 distinct CDR3 sequences listed, roughly 9.3% were seen once. The material sequenced was PBMCs. These receptors all come from a human donor in good health (CMV status not recorded). Some clones in this sample may be carry-over from other donors' samples.

This clonotype was counted ten times or more. The rearrangement uses TRBV29-1 and TRBJ2-5; TRBD2 agrees at 8 bases. This CDR3 region has 14 residues. Trimming at V came to 5 bases and at J to 0 bases, leaving 5 bases not matched to a gene. The germline V gene has CDR1 SQVTM and CDR2 ANQGSEA. For the CDR3, the DNA is TGCAGCGTTTCAGTAGCGGGGTACCAAGAGACCCAGTACTTC. Translated: CSVSVAGYQETQYF.

This clonotype was observed at least ten times. This chain uses TRBV6-1 with TRBJ1-1, with D possibly being TRBD1 (5 bases). The CDR3 is 17 amino acids. Germline CDR1 is MNHNS and CDR2 is SASEGT. Deletions cut 7 bases from V and 4 bases from J, with 25 bases between. This chain's CDR3 is CASILFPGSATGTEAFF. As DNA, the CDR3 is TGTGCCAGCATTTTATTCCCCGGGAGCGCCACAGGCACTGAAGCTTTCTTT.

This clonotype has at least ten counts. The chain employs TRBV6-5 and TRBJ1-6; no definite D call. The CDR3 is made up of 16 amino acids. Germline assignment: CDR1 MNHEY and CDR2 SVGAGI. Trimming pared 0 bases from V and 7 bases from J, leaving 13 bases between. The CDR3 spells CASSYSTNSKNSPLHF. The CDR3 nucleotides are TGTGCCAGCAGTTACTCGACCAACAGTAAGAATTCACCCCTCCACTTT.

A few counts support this clonotype. Written as DNA, the CDR3 is TGTGCCTGGGACGGGACTAGCACGTCCTACGAGCAGTACTTC. This sequence encodes CAWDGTSTSYEQYF. The gene calls are TRBV2 and TRBJ2-7, with 9 bases aligning to TRBD2. This CDR3 is built from 14 residues. The germline CDR1 and CDR2 sequences are SNHLY and FYNNEI. The V gene end was trimmed by 11 bases and the J gene end by 1 base; junction bases not matched to a gene: 9.

This clonotype was found many times. The chain carries TRBV20-1 and TRBJ1-2; no clear D gene. In germline, CDR1 is DFQATT, CDR2 SNEGSKA (reference sequence). This CDR3 has 13 amino acids. Trimming took off 3 bases at V and 5 bases at J, with 13 bases between the two ends. The DNA for the CDR3 is TGCAGTGCTAGTTCCGGAGAAAATTATGGCTACACCTTC. Translated, it gives CSASSGENYGYTF.

This clonotype was counted ten times or more. This chain links TRBV7-2 with TRBJ2-3; the D gene could be TRBD1 or TRBD2 (5 bases each). The CDR3 totals 17 residues. CDR1 and CDR2 (germline): SGHTA, FQGNSA. The V end was cut by 5 bases, the J end by 4 bases, with 22 bases between. The CDR3 is CASSPLQRGPGADTQYF. For the CDR3, the DNA is TGTGCCAGCAGCCCGTTACAACGGGGCCCCGGGGCAGATACGCAGTATTTT.

V gene TRBV6-2 or TRBV6-3 combines with J gene TRBJ2-7; 7 bases agree with TRBD1. Trimming at V came to 4 bases and at J to 3 bases, leaving 6 bases not matched to a gene. Germline-derived CDR1 and CDR2 are MNHEY and SVGEGT. The CDR3 has 14 residues. CDR3 in DNA: TGTGCCAGCAGTTCCCCGGGGACAGACTACGAGCAGTACGTC. This sequence encodes CASSSPGTDYEQYV.

The V gene is TRBV12-3 or TRBV12-4, the J gene TRBJ2-3, with 7 bases that match TRBD1. The CDR3 sequence is 17 residues long. V shed 7 bases, J shed 0 bases, and the junction held 13 bases outside the gene matches. In DNA form, the CDR3 reads TGTGCCAGCACCCCTCTACAGGGGAGAACTAGCACAGATACGCAGTATTTT. Translating gives CASTPLQGRTSTDTQYF.

This clonotype was counted ten times or more. The V gene is TRBV7-9, the J gene TRBJ2-7; 8 positions agree with TRBD1. Germline trimming cut 5 bases from V and 4 bases from J; bases unmatched to any gene: 10. Looked up from germline, CDR1 is SEHNR and CDR2 is FQNEAQ (reference sequence). This CDR3 is built from 15 residues. The DNA for the CDR3 is TGTGCCAGCAGCACAGGGGGGACAGATTTTTACGAGCAGTACTTC. Translation gives CASSTGGTDFYEQYF.

The sample holds many counts of this clonotype. The rearrangement uses TRBV12-3 or TRBV12-4 and TRBJ2-5, with D perhaps TRBD1 (6 bases). This CDR3 region has 15 residues. Trimming shortened V by 5 bases and J by 2 bases, and 15 bases separated the two germline ends. Here the CDR3 reads CASSPMMQGQETQYF. The CDR3 bases are TGTGCCAGCAGTCCCATGATGCAGGGGCAAGAGACCCAGTACTTC.

This clonotype appeared a few times. The chain links TRBV20-1 to TRBJ1-6; a weak D match, TRBD1 (5 bases). CDR3 size: 14 residues. Trimming stripped 2 bases from V and 0 bases from J, with 5 bases between. CDR1 and CDR2 from the germline V gene are DFQATT and SNEGSKA (reference sequence). The chain's CDR3 is CSARRGSYNSPLHF. For the CDR3, the DNA is TGCAGTGCTAGAAGGGGCTCCTATAATTCACCCCTCCACTTT.

This clonotype was observed at least ten times. The gene calls are TRBV29-1 and TRBJ2-6; maybe TRBD1 (6 bases). Looked up from germline, CDR1 is SQVTM and CDR2 is ANQGSEA. Trimming removed 8 bases at V and 0 bases at J, with 26 bases between. The CDR3 runs 19 residues. The CDR3 sequence: CSSGPAGTTTSSGANVLTF. CDR3 sequence (DNA): TGCAGCTCGGGGCCCGCCGGGACAACGACGAGCTCTGGGGCCAACGTCCTGACTTTC.

This clonotype was observed many times. The chain joins TRBV28 to TRBJ1-4; 7 bases are a match to TRBD1. V lost 5 bases and J lost 3; bases outside the gene matches: 6. The CDR3 spans 15 residues. The germline V gene encodes CDR1 MDHEN and CDR2 SYDVKM. As DNA, the CDR3 is TGTGCCAGCAGTCCAGGGGGATTTGCTAATGAAAAACTGTTTTTT. Translated: CASSPGGFANEKLFF.

This clonotype was observed at least ten times. This chain uses TRBV20-1 with TRBJ2-3, with 9 nucleotides matching TRBD2. Germline trimming cut 3 bases from V and 2 bases from J; bases unmatched to any gene: 9. The CDR3 length is 16 residues. CDR1 DFQATT and CDR2 SNEGSKA come from the germline V gene (reference sequence). The CDR3 bases are TGCAGTGCTAGTAAATTGCTAGCGGGGACCACAGATACGCAGTATTTT. Protein product: CSASKLLAGTTDTQYF.

This clonotype was seen repeatedly, ten times or more. The J gene is TRBJ2-5, the V gene TRBV7-3; possible D gene TRBD2, 7 bases. Trimming shortened V by 0 bases and J by 6 bases, and 11 bases separated the two germline ends. The CDR3 loop spans 14 amino acids. Germline values: CDR1 SGHTA, CDR2 FQGTGA. The CDR3 nucleotides are TGTGCCAGCAGCTTAACAGGGGGGGAGAAGACCCAGTACTTC. Its protein product is CASSLTGGEKTQYF. The whole variable domain, filled in from reference TRBV7-3 and TRBJ2-5, reads GAGVSQTPSNKVTEKGKYVELRCDPISGHTALYWYRQSLGQGPEFLIYFQGTGAADDSGLPNDRFFAVRPEGSVSTLKIQRTERGDSAVYLCASSLTGGEKTQYFGPGTRLLVL.

The chain combines TRBV20-1 with TRBJ1-1; D not resolved. The germline CDR1 and CDR2 sequences are DFQATT and SNEGSKA (reference sequence). The CDR3 sequence is 13 residues long. With 6 bases removed from V and 1 base from J, the gap between germline ends came to 12 bases. The CDR3 sequence is CSAPGRTNTEAFF. In nucleotides, the CDR3 is TGCAGTGCCCCCGGACGTACGAACACTGAAGCTTTCTTT.

On this clonotype: Because the CDR3 is missing its conserved closing phenylalanine or tryptophan, this is likely a read error. V and J are TRBV27 and TRBJ2-1; D uncertain. V lost 6 bases and J 4 bases, leaving 4 bases between the germline ends. Germline CDR1 MNHEY, CDR2 SMNVEV (reference sequence). This CDR3 region has 11 residues. CDR3 sequence (DNA): TGTGCCAGCAGCCTTTACAATGAGCAGTTCTCC. Amino acid sequence: CASSLYNEQFS.

This clonotype was observed at least ten times. This CDR3 reads CSAAGGLGYGYTF. CDR3 sequence (DNA): TGCAGTGCCGCGGGCGGACTGGGGTATGGCTACACCTTC. The chain employs TRBV20-1 and TRBJ1-2; D gene uncertain. The V gene lost 6 bases and the J gene lost 5 bases, with 16 bases spanning the gap. The CDR3 loop spans 13 amino acids. Germline V gene lookup returns CDR1 DFQATT and CDR2 SNEGSKA (reference sequence).

This clonotype was seen at least ten times. CDR3 protein: CASSQSRLLNTEAFF. As DNA, the CDR3 is TGCGCCAGCAGTCAATCAAGGCTGCTGAACACTGAAGCTTTCTTT. The V gene is TRBV23-1, the J gene TRBJ1-1, with D unresolved. TRBV23-1 is filed as an ORF, its function uncertain. This CDR3 region has 15 residues. V dropped 0 bases and J dropped 0 bases, with 8 bases sitting between them.

This clonotype was seen many times. The chain couples TRBV20-1 to TRBJ2-3; D not certain. The CDR3 is 12 amino acids. Germline V CDR1 and CDR2: DFQATT, SNEGSKA (reference sequence). Trimming cost V 3 bases and J 2 bases, with 6 bases left between them. The CDR3, as DNA: TGCAGTGCTAGCGGCTACACAGATACGCAGTATTTT. Its protein product is CSASGYTDTQYF.

This clonotype was seen ten or more times. The chain carries TRBV6-5 and TRBJ2-1; D is unresolved. V gave up 7 bases and J gave up 7 bases, with 23 bases separating them. CDR1 and CDR2 from the germline V gene are MNHEY and SVGAGI. The CDR3 loop spans 16 amino acids. CDR3 sequence: CASNPPGRVGLNEQFF. As DNA, the CDR3 is TGTGCCAGCAACCCCCCAGGAAGAGTTGGCTTGAATGAGCAGTTCTTC.

The rearrangement joins TRBV28 to TRBJ2-3; perhaps TRBD1 as D (5 bases). V shed 3 bases and J shed 6 bases, with 13 bases lying between them. This CDR3 is 14 amino acids long. Per germline, CDR1 MDHEN and CDR2 SYDVKM. The CDR3 DNA is TGTGCCAGCAGTTTGGACAAGGACATCGATACGCAGTATTTT. Its translation is CASSLDKDIDTQYF.

The chain uses TRBV20-1 and TRBJ2-5; 8 bases line up with TRBD1. Germline lookup yields CDR1 DFQATT and CDR2 SNEGSKA (reference sequence). The CDR3 is 16 residues long. The J segment lost 7 bases and the V segment lost 0 bases, leaving 13 bases of the junction unmatched. CDR3 nucleotides: TGCAGTGCTAGAGACTCGACAGGGGCCCAAGGAGGGACCCAGTACTTC. It specifies CSARDSTGAQGGTQYF.

This clonotype showed up many times. The CDR3 region has the DNA TGCAGCGTTACCGGACTAGCGGGGGTCAATGAGCAGTTCTTC. It yields the protein CSVTGLAGVNEQFF. The gene calls are TRBV29-1 and TRBJ2-1, with 13 bases that match TRBD2. CDR1 is SQVTM and CDR2 is ANQGSEA in the germline V gene. Germline trimming cut 5 bases from V and 6 bases from J; bases unmatched to any gene: 4. This CDR3 contains 14 residues.

This clonotype came up many times. The chain has TRBV6-2 or TRBV6-3 and TRBJ1-2; D may be TRBD1 (5 bases). Germline V CDR1 and CDR2: MNHEY, SVGEGT. The CDR3 runs 13 residues. V gave up 6 bases and J gave up 3 bases, with 11 bases separating them. The CDR3 DNA follows: TGTGCCAGCAGACGGGGGACTTACTATGGCTACACCTTC. Translating gives CASRRGTYYGYTF.

This clonotype has more than one count but fewer than ten. The chain employs TRBV29-1 and TRBJ2-3; D perhaps matches TRBD2 (5 bases). Germline V gives CDR1 SQVTM, CDR2 ANQGSEA. This CDR3 has 13 amino acids. V dropped 8 bases and J dropped 1 base, with 13 bases sitting between them. The CDR3 region is CSMGPGGTDTQYF. The CDR3 region has the DNA TGCAGCATGGGCCCCGGGGGCACAGATACGCAGTATTTT.

This clonotype was recorded many times. The V call is TRBV5-1, the J call TRBJ1-3; D not certain. Germline V CDR1 and CDR2: SGHRS, YFSETQ. Trimming stripped 0 bases from V and 4 bases from J, with 11 bases between. The CDR3 sequence is 15 residues long. The CDR3 region is CASSLEGNRGNTIYF. The DNA for the CDR3 is TGCGCCAGCAGCTTGGAAGGGAATCGAGGAAACACCATATATTTT.

This clonotype appeared many times. The rearrangement joins TRBV5-4 to TRBJ1-2, with a tentative D call TRBD1 (6 bases). The germline CDR1 and CDR2 sequences are SGHNT and YYREEE (reference sequence). The CDR3 contains 14 residues. V dropped 1 base and J dropped 5 bases, with 12 bases sitting between them. As DNA, the CDR3 is TGTGCCAGCAGCTTGCAGGAGGGGGTGTATGGCTACACCTTC. It codes for CASSLQEGVYGYTF.

This clonotype came up many times. At one end the junction does not follow the germline gene, possibly because of a read error. This rearrangement joins TRBV5-5 to TRBJ1-4; D is possibly TRBD1 (5 bases). The CDR3 has 12 amino acids. Germline CDR1 and CDR2: SGHKS and YYEKEE (reference sequence). CDR3 protein: CASSLIVGQVLF. For the CDR3, the DNA is TGTGCCAGCAGCCTGATAGTCGGACAAGTCCTCTTT.

This clonotype was observed at least ten times. The V and J genes are TRBV2 and TRBJ2-1; 9 bases fit TRBD1. The ends lost 3 bases at V and 0 bases at J; junction bases unmatched: 0. The germline CDR1 and CDR2 sequences are SNHLY and FYNNEI. CDR3 length: 15 residues. DNA for the CDR3: TGTGCCAGCAGTGAGGGACAGGGCTCCTACAATGAGCAGTTCTTC. This sequence encodes CASSEGQGSYNEQFF.

In its sample, this clonotype was seen many times. The genes are TRBV7-6 and TRBJ2-3; D is unresolved. This CDR3 spans 13 amino acids. The germline V gene encodes CDR1 SGHVS and CDR2 FNYEAQ. V lost 2 bases and J 6 bases, leaving 9 bases between the germline ends. The CDR3: CASSLSFRDTQYF. In DNA, the CDR3 is TGTGCCAGCAGCTTAAGTTTCCGGGATACGCAGTATTTT.